This TCR beta chain was obtained from a study of blood T cell repertoires in COVID-19. The protocol was immunoSEQ multiplex PCR, while the TCRdb copy is restricted to in-frame clones and leaves out a portion. The sample consists of 55,000 to 75,000 clones, about four fifths of them appearing once. The CDR3 loop spans 15 amino acids. The germline CDR1 and CDR2 sequences are LNHDA and SQIVND (reference sequence). Trimming shortened V by 0 bases and J by 5 bases, and 13 bases separated the two germline ends. The source is a man between 65 and 79 years old with acute or convalescent COVID-19. Sequenced input: peripheral blood. The gene calls are TRBV19 and TRBJ2-5; D not resolved. The CDR3 loop is CASSIDLISQETQYF. For the CDR3, the DNA is TGTGCCAGTAGTATAGATCTGATCAGTCAGGAGACCCAGTACTTC.